A single sample is the source of the 23 T cell receptor beta chains below, sequenced in a study of cytomegalovirus exposure and HLA in healthy donors. The primer mix had 60 Vbeta and 13 Jbeta primers. Clones were read by immunoSEQ multiplex PCR, and TCRdb kept only the in-frame ones, dropping some. The table lists 150,000 to 200,000 clones, around three quarters of them singletons. Sequencing was done on a sample of PBMCs. These receptors all stem from a woman aged 25 to 45 in good health and CMV-seropositive.

The chain links TRBV18 to TRBJ1-6, with TRBD1 as a possible D gene (6 bases). CDR1 is KGHSH, CDR2 LQKENI, per germline. The ends were cut back, 3 bases at V and 8 bases at J, with 23 bases in the middle. The CDR3 contains 18 residues. This CDR3 is CASSPLGQGLGGDSPLHF. The DNA of the CDR3 is TGTGCCAGCTCACCGCTGGGACAAGGGCTTGGGGGGGATTCACCCCTCCACTTT.

The J gene is TRBJ2-7, the V gene TRBV5-4, with D perhaps matching TRBD2 (5 bases). The germline V and J ends were trimmed by 1 base and 10 bases, with 21 bases remaining between them. There are 15 residues in the CDR3. The germline gives CDR1 SGHNT, CDR2 YYREEE (reference sequence). This CDR3 reads CASSLRAVRTEVQYF. The CDR3, as DNA: TGTGCCAGCAGCTTGAGGGCGGTCAGAACGGAGGTACAGTACTTC.

This clone was found a few times. The genes are TRBV11-2 and TRBJ1-4; D not certain. V was pared by 1 base and J by 7 bases, with 10 bases between. The CDR3 loop spans 14 amino acids. The germline V gene encodes CDR1 SGHAT and CDR2 FQNNGV. The DNA of the CDR3 is TGTGCCAGCAGCTTAGTGGTAGATGGTGAAAAACTGTTTTTT. It specifies CASSLVVDGEKLFF.

V usage is TRBV19 and J usage is TRBJ2-7; 12 bases match TRBD2. Trimming at V came to 2 bases and at J to 5 bases, leaving 4 bases not matched to a gene. The CDR3 runs to 15 residues. CDR1 and CDR2 from the germline V gene are LNHDA and SQIVND (reference sequence). CDR3 sequence reads: CASSIRASGRDEQYF. In nucleotides, the CDR3 is TGTGCCAGTAGTATAAGGGCTAGCGGGAGGGACGAGCAGTACTTC.

This rearrangement joins TRBV15 to TRBJ2-5, with 10 bases fitting TRBD2. The J call is uncertain, as TRBJ2-7 better fits the DNA end. Germline V gene lookup returns CDR1 LNHNV and CDR2 YYDKDF (reference sequence). The CDR3 spans 15 residues. The CDR3 loop is CATSRGLAGPYEQYF. The CDR3 DNA follows: TGTGCCACCAGCAGAGGACTAGCGGGTCCCTACGAGCAGTACTTC.

The chain employs TRBV4-1 and TRBJ2-3; D is perhaps TRBD2 (6 bases). V was shortened by 1 base and J by 5 bases, with 22 bases between the two germline ends. Germline values: CDR1 MGHRA, CDR2 YSYEKL. The CDR3 extends over 18 amino acids. The CDR3 loop reads CASSQATGGSRSGDTQYF. In nucleotides, the CDR3 is TGCGCCAGCAGCCAAGCAACTGGGGGGAGTCGAAGTGGAGATACGCAGTATTTT.

This chain links TRBV2 with TRBJ1-1; tentatively, D is TRBD1 (5 bases). V lost 0 bases and J lost 5, with 10 bases in between. Germline V gene lookup returns CDR1 SNHLY and CDR2 FYNNEI. This CDR3 comprises 14 residues. CDR3 sequence reads: CASSEAPGVTEAFF. The CDR3 nucleotides read TGTGCCAGCAGTGAAGCTCCGGGGGTTACTGAAGCTTTCTTT.

The chain couples TRBV11-3 to TRBJ2-5; D perhaps matches TRBD1 (6 bases). The end of the DNA fits TRBJ2-7 better, so the J call may be wrong. Germline CDR1 and CDR2: SGHNT and YENEEA. This CDR3 has 15 residues. In DNA, the CDR3 is TGTGCCAGCAGCCCGCGGACGGGACAACTCTACGAGCAGTACTTC. The encoded protein is CASSPRTGQLYEQYF.

Turning to this clone: Mismatch with germline at one junction end may stem from a read error. The gene calls are TRBV5-6 and TRBJ2-5; 7 bases fit TRBD1. The CDR3 runs to 14 residues. CDR1 and CDR2 from the germline V gene are SGHDT and YYEEEE. The CDR3: CASSFPGQQEAQYF. In nucleotides, the CDR3 is TGTGCCAGCAGCTTCCCGGGACAGCAAGAGGCCCAGTACTTC. Complete variable domain (other parts from reference TRBV5-6 and TRBJ2-5): DAGVTQSPTHLIKTRGQQVTLRCSPKSGHDTVSWYQQALGQGPQFIFQYYEEEERQRGNFPDRFSGHQFPNYSSELNVNALLLGDSALYLCASSFPGQQEAQYFGPGTRLLVL.

This clone occurred once. The V gene is TRBV12-5, the J gene TRBJ1-3, with D maybe TRBD1 (6 bases). Germline V gives CDR1 LGHNT, CDR2 FRNRAP. The CDR3 is made up of 22 amino acids. The V end lost 0 bases, the J end lost 1 base, and 28 bases lay between the germline ends. The CDR3: CASGLVTMSRGSSLLSGNTIYF. The CDR3 bases are TGTGCTAGTGGTTTGGTAACAATGAGCAGGGGCTCGAGTTTACTTTCTGGAAACACCATATATTTT.

The J gene is TRBJ1-5, the V gene TRBV28; D perhaps matches TRBD1 (6 bases). The CDR3 has 17 amino acids. Trimming shortened V by 2 bases and J by 5 bases, and 19 bases separated the two germline ends. Looked up from germline, CDR1 is MDHEN and CDR2 is SYDVKM. The CDR3 loop is CASSLGGVETGDQPQHF. DNA for the CDR3: TGTGCCAGCAGTTTAGGGGGTGTGGAGACAGGAGATCAGCCCCAGCATTTT.

The chain is built from TRBV5-1 and TRBJ2-1; weak D call: TRBD1 (6 bases). CDR1 and CDR2 (germline): SGHRS, YFSETQ. Trimming took off 2 bases at V and 9 bases at J, with 18 bases between the two ends. The CDR3 length is 15 residues. Here the CDR3 reads CASSFEAGVDSEQFF. Written as DNA, the CDR3 is TGCGCCAGCAGCTTCGAGGCAGGGGTGGACTCTGAGCAGTTCTTC.

The genes are TRBV7-9 and TRBJ1-4, with 7 bases that match TRBD1. The ends lost 4 bases at V and 7 bases at J; junction bases unmatched: 6. This CDR3 spans 14 amino acids. CDR1 and CDR2 (germline): SEHNR, FQNEAQ (reference sequence). DNA for the CDR3: TGTGCCAGCAGCTCAGACAGGGAATCTGAAAAACTGTTTTTT. Protein sequence: CASSSDRESEKLFF.

This sequence joins TRBV11-2 and TRBJ1-1, with D maybe TRBD1 (5 bases). The CDR3 sequence is 13 residues long. Trimming removed 1 base at V and 4 bases at J, with 7 bases between. Germline lookup yields CDR1 SGHAT and CDR2 FQNNGV. The CDR3 loop reads CASSLGRGTEAFF. In nucleotides, the CDR3 is TGTGCCAGCAGCTTAGGGAGGGGCACTGAAGCTTTCTTT.

The chain couples TRBV2 to TRBJ2-7; tentative D call: TRBD2 (5 bases). The CDR3 is 13 amino acids. Germline V gene sequence: CDR1 SNHLY, CDR2 FYNNEI. V lost 2 bases and J lost 5, with 10 bases in between. DNA for the CDR3: TGTGCCAGCAGTGAACTTCGGGATGACGAGCAGTACTTC. This gives the protein CASSELRDDEQYF. Based on the CDR3 plus reference TRBV2 and TRBJ2-7, the full variable domain is EPEVTQTPSHQVTQMGQEVILRCVPISNHLYFYWYRQILGQKVEFLVSFYNNEISEKSEIFDDQFSVERPDGSNFTLKIRSTKLEDSAMYFCASSELRDDEQYFGPGTRLTVT.

Only one count was recorded for this clone. The gene calls are TRBV5-6 and TRBJ2-7, with 7 nucleotides matching TRBD1. The CDR3 runs to 14 residues. J was trimmed by 0 bases and V by 3 bases; bases with no gene match: 3. Germline V CDR1 and CDR2: SGHDT, YYEEEE. For the CDR3, the DNA is TGTGCCAGCAGCTGGGGGACAGTCTCCTACGAGCAGTACTTC. This gives the protein CASSWGTVSYEQYF.

This chain connects TRBV19 to TRBJ2-4; 8 nucleotides line up with TRBD2. Germline CDR1 is LNHDA and CDR2 is SQIVND (reference sequence). V shed 3 bases and J 0 bases; nucleotides not matched to a gene: 7. The CDR3 covers 17 residues. The CDR3 coding sequence is TGTGCCAGTAGTATTGGCCTAGCGGGCCCAGCCAAAAACATTCAGTACTTC. Encoded protein: CASSIGLAGPAKNIQYF.

The genes are TRBV30 and TRBJ2-7; 10 bases map to TRBD2. J was trimmed by 9 bases and V by 2 bases; bases with no gene match: 10. The germline V gene has CDR1 GTSNPN and CDR2 SVGIG (reference sequence). The CDR3 extends over 14 amino acids. The CDR3 DNA follows: TGTGCCTGGAGTCTGCCGGGACTAGCGCCCGGGCAGTACTTC. This translates into CAWSLPGLAPGQYF.

V gene TRBV7-2 combines with J gene TRBJ2-3, with D possibly TRBD2 on 5 matching bases. Germline CDR1 is SGHTA and CDR2 is FQGNSA. V lost 3 bases and J 5 bases, leaving 12 bases between the germline ends. This CDR3 region has 14 residues. The CDR3: CASSLDLREDTQYF. The CDR3 nucleotides read TGTGCCAGCAGCTTGGACTTGCGCGAAGATACGCAGTATTTT.

The chain recombines TRBV30 with TRBJ2-3, with 9 nucleotides matching TRBD2. Per germline, CDR1 GTSNPN and CDR2 SVGIG (reference sequence). CDR3 length: 15 residues. Trimming took 0 bases from V and 4 from J; bases not matched to a gene: 5. CDR3 DNA: TGTGCCTGGAGTGTCATGGCGGGAGGGGCAGATACGCAGTATTTT. Translating it yields CAWSVMAGGADTQYF.

DNA for the CDR3: TGTGCCAGCAGCTTCCATCCCGGGAGGAGCGGTGGAAACATTCAGTACTTC. This codes for CASSFHPGRSGGNIQYF. The chain carries TRBV5-4 and TRBJ2-4, with 7 bases matching TRBD2. The germline V gene has CDR1 SGHNT and CDR2 YYREEE (reference sequence). The V gene end was trimmed by 2 bases and the J gene end by 6 bases; junction bases not matched to a gene: 14. The CDR3 runs 17 residues.

This chain connects TRBV28 to TRBJ2-1; D is perhaps TRBD2 (5 bases). The CDR3 extends over 15 amino acids. V was trimmed by 3 bases and J by 3 bases, leaving 12 bases between them. In germline, CDR1 is MDHEN, CDR2 SYDVKM. In nucleotides, the CDR3 is TGTGCCAGCAGTTTTCTATCCAGCGGCTACAATGAGCAGTTCTTC. Translating it yields CASSFLSSGYNEQFF.

This clone has just one count. The gene calls are TRBV15 and TRBJ2-5, with a weak D call TRBD2 (5 bases). Germline V gives CDR1 LNHNV, CDR2 YYDKDF (reference sequence). V lost 0 bases and J 3 bases, leaving 5 bases between the germline ends. There are 13 residues in the CDR3. CDR3 region: CATSREREETQYF. The CDR3 DNA reads TGTGCCACCAGCAGAGAGAGGGAAGAGACCCAGTACTTC.